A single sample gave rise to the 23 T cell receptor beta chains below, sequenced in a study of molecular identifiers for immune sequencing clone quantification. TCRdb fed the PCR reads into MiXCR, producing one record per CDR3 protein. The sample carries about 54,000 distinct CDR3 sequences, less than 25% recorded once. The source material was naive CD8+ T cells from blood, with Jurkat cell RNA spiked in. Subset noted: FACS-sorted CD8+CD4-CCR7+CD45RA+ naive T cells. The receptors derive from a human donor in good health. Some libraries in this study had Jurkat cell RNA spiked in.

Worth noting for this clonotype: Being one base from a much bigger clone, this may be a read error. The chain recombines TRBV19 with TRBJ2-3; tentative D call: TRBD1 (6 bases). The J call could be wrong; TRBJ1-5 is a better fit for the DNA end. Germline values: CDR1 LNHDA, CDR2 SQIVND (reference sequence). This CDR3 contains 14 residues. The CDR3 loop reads CASSIGAGADTQHF. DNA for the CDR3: TGTGCCAGTAGTATAGGTGCGGGGGCAGATACGCAGCATTTT.

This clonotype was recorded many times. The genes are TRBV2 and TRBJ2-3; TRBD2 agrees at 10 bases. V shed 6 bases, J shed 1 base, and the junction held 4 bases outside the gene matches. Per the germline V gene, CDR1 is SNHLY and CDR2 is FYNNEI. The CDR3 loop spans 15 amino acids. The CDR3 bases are TGTGCCAGCAGCCGCGGGACTAGCGGCACAGATACGCAGTATTTT. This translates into CASSRGTSGTDTQYF.

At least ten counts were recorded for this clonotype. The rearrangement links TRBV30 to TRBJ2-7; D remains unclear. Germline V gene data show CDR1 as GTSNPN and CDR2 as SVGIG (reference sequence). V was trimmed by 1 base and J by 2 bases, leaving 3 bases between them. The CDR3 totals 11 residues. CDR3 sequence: CAWSETYEQYF. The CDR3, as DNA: TGTGCCTGGAGTGAGACCTACGAGCAGTACTTC.

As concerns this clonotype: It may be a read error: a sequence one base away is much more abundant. The CDR3 coding sequence is TGCGCCAGCAGTCGGGTGGGCGAAAAACTGCTTTTT. Its protein is CASSRVGEKLLF. The V call is TRBV4-1, the J call TRBJ1-4; D is undetermined. The CDR3 covers 12 residues. Germline CDR1 reads MGHRA; CDR2 reads YSYEKL.

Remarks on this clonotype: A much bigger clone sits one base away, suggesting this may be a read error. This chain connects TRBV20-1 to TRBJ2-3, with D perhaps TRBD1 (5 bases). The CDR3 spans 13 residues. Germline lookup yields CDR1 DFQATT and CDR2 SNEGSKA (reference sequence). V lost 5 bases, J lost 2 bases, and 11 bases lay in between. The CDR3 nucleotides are TGCAGTGCTCTCAGACAGCACACAGATACGCAGTATTTT. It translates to CSALRQHTDTQYF.

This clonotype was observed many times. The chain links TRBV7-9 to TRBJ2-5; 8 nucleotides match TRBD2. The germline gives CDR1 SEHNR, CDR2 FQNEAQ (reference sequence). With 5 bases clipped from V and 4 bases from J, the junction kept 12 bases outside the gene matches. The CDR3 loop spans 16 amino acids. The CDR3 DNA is TGTGCCAGCAGCCGTGGTGCGGGAGGTCTGGGAGAGACCCAGTACTTC. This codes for CASSRGAGGLGETQYF.

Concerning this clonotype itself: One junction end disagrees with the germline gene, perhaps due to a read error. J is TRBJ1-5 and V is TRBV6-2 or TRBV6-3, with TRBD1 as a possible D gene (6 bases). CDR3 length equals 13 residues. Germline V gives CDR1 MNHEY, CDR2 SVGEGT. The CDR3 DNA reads TGTGCCACCAAACCGGGGGGCAGTCAGCCCCGGCATTTT. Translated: CATKPGGSQPRHF.

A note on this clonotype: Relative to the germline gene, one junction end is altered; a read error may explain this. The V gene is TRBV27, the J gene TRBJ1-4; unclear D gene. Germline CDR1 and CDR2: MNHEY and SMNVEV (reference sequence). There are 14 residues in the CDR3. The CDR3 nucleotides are TGTGCCAGCTCCCAGATGTCCGGAGATGAAAAACCGTTTTTT. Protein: CASSQMSGDEKPFF.

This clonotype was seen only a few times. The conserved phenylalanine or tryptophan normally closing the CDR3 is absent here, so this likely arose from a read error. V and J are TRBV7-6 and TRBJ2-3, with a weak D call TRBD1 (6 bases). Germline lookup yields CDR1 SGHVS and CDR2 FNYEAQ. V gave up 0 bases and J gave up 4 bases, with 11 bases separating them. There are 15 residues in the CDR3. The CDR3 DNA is TGTGCCAGCAGCTTAGCGATTGAGGGGGCAGATACGCAGTATTAT. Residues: CASSLAIEGADTQYY.

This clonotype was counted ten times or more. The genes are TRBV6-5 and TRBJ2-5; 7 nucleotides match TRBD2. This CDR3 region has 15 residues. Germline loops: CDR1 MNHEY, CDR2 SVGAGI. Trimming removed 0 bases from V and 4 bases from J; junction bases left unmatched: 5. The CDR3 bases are TGTGCCAGCAGTTACTCGAAGCGGGGCTTAGAGACCCAGTACTTC. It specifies CASSYSKRGLETQYF.

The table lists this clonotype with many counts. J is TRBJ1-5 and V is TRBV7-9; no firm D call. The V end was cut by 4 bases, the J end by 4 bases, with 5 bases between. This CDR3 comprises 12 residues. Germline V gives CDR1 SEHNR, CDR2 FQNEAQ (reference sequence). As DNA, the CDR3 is TGTGCCAGCAGCTCACAGAATCAGCCCCAGCATTTT. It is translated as CASSSQNQPQHF. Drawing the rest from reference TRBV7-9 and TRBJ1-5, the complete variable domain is DTGVSQNPRHKITKRGQNVTFRCDPISEHNRLYWYRQTLGQGPEFLTYFQNEAQLEKSRLLSDRFSAERPKGSFSTLEIQRTEQGDSAMYLCASSSQNQPQHFGDGTRLSIL.

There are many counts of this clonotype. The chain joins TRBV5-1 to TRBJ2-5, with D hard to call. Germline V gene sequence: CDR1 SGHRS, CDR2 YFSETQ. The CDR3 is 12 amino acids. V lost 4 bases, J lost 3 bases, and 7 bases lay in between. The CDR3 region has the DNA TGCGCCAGCAGCACCCAAGAAGAGACCCAGTACTTC. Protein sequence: CASSTQEETQYF. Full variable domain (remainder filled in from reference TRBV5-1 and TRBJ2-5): KAGVTQTPRYLIKTRGQQVTLSCSPISGHRSVSWYQQTPGQGLQFLFEYFSETQRNKGNFPGRFSGRQFSNSRSEMNVSTLELGDSALYLCASSTQEETQYFGPGTRLLVL.

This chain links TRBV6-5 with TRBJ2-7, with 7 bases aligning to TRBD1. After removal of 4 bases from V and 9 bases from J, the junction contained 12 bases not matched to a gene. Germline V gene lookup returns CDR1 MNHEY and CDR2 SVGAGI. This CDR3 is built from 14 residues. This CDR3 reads CASSSGTASSAQYF. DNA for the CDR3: TGTGCCAGCAGTTCCGGGACAGCCTCCTCCGCGCAGTACTTC.

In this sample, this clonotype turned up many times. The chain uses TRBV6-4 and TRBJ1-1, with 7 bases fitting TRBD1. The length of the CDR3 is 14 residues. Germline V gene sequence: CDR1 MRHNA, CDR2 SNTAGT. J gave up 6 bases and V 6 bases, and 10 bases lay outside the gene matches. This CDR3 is CASRQDRENPEAFF. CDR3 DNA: TGTGCCAGCAGACAAGACAGGGAAAATCCTGAAGCTTTCTTT.

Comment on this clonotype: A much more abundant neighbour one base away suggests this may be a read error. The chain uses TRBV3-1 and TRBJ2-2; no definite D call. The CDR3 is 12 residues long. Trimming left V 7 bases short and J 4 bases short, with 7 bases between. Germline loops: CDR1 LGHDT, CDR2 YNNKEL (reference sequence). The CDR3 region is CASTRSTGELFF. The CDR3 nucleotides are TGTGCCAGCACGAGGAGCACCGGGGAGCTGTTTTTT.

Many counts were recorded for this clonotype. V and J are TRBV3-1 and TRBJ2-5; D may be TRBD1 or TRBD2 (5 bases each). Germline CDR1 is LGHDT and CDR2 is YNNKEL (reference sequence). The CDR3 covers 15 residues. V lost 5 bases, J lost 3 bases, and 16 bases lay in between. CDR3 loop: CASSTIPGTEETQYF. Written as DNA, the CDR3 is TGTGCCAGCAGCACCATACCCGGGACGGAAGAGACCCAGTACTTC.

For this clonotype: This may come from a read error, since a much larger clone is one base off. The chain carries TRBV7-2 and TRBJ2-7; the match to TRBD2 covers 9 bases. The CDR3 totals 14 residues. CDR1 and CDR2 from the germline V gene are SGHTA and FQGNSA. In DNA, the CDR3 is TGTGCCCGCAGCCTGACTAGCGGATGGTACGAGCAGTACTTC. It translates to CARSLTSGWYEQYF.

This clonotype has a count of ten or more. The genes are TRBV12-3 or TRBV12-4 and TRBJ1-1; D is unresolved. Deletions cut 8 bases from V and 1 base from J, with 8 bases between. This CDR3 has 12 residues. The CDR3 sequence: CASRHENTEAFF. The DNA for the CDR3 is TGTGCCAGCCGACACGAGAACACTGAAGCTTTCTTT.

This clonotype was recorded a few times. The CDR3 loop reads CASSYSVRDSSTDEQYF. The CDR3 bases are TGTGCCAGCAGTTACTCGGTCCGGGACTCTTCCACCGACGAGCAGTACTTC. V and J are TRBV6-2 or TRBV6-3 and TRBJ2-7, with D possibly being TRBD2 (6 bases). This CDR3 spans 17 amino acids. Trimming left V 0 bases short and J 5 bases short, with 20 bases between. The germline CDR1 and CDR2 sequences are MNHEY and SVGEGT.

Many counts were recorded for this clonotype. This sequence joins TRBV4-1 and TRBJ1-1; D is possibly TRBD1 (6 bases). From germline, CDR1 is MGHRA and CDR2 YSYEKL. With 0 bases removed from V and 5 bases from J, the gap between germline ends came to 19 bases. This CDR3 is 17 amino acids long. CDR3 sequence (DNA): TGCGCCAGCAGCCAAGACGGGGCAGGGGCGCGGGATACTGAAGCTTTCTTT. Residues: CASSQDGAGARDTEAFF.

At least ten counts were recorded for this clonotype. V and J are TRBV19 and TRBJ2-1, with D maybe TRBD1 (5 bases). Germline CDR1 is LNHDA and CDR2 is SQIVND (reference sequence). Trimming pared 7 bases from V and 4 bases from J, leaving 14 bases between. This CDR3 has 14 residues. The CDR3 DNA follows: TGTGCCAGTAAAAGTAGGCAGGGTTACAATGAGCAGTTCTTC. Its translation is CASKSRQGYNEQFF.

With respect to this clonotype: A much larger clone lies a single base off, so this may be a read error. CDR3 DNA sequence: TGTGCCAGCAGCTTCCCAGGGTTGGGTAATGAAAAACTGGTTTTT. As protein: CASSFPGLGNEKLVF. The chain couples TRBV7-9 to TRBJ1-4; possibly TRBD1 for D (5 bases). Germline V gives CDR1 SEHNR, CDR2 FQNEAQ (reference sequence). This CDR3 has 15 residues.

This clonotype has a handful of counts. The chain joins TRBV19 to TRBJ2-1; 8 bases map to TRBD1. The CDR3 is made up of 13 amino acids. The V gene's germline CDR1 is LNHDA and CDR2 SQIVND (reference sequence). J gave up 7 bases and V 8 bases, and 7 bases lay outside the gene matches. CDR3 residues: CASSTGGRNEQFF. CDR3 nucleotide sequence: TGTGCCAGTTCTACAGGGGGACGAAATGAGCAGTTCTTC.